One sample yielded the 28 T cell receptor beta chains listed below, sequenced in a study of blood T cell repertoires in COVID-19. The assay was immunoSEQ multiplex PCR, and TCRdb's table has in-frame clones only and misses some. The sample has over 200,000 clones; 85% to 90% are singletons. The sequenced sample was peripheral blood. The origin of the receptors is a man under 40 with COVID-19, enrolled during active disease.

The chain is built from TRBV6-4 and TRBJ1-2, with 10 nucleotides matching TRBD1. The CDR3 consists of 13 residues. Germline CDR1 reads MRHNA; CDR2 reads SNTAGT. Germline trimming cut 2 bases from V and 6 bases from J; bases unmatched to any gene: 0. CDR3 amino acids: CASSDDRGHGYTF. DNA of the CDR3: TGTGCCAGCAGTGACGACAGGGGGCATGGCTACACCTTC.

V is TRBV5-4 and J is TRBJ2-3, with D unresolved. Trimming left V 4 bases short and J 2 bases short, with 14 bases between. Germline V lookup: CDR1 SGHNT, CDR2 YYREEE (reference sequence). The length of the CDR3 is 15 residues. The CDR3 spells CASSLLERYTDTQYF. CDR3 sequence (DNA): TGTGCCAGCAGCCTACTTGAGAGGTACACAGATACGCAGTATTTT.

The chain joins TRBV4-2 to TRBJ2-1; D ambiguous. Trimming left V 4 bases short and J 10 bases short, with 14 bases between. Germline CDR1 LGHNA, CDR2 YNFKEQ. The CDR3 has 13 residues. CDR3 region: CASSLTHHPEQFF. CDR3 in DNA: TGTGCCAGCAGCCTAACACACCACCCCGAGCAGTTCTTC.

The CDR3 sequence is CASSVDQGAFTGELFF. In DNA form, the CDR3 reads TGTGCCAGCAGCGTAGACCAGGGGGCTTTCACCGGGGAGCTGTTTTTT. The chain combines TRBV9 with TRBJ2-2; 8 nucleotides line up with TRBD1. The CDR3 loop spans 16 amino acids. Germline-derived CDR1 and CDR2 are SGDLS and YYNGEE. With 0 bases clipped from V and 4 bases from J, the junction kept 5 bases outside the gene matches. Full variable domain (missing parts from reference TRBV9 and TRBJ2-2): DSGVTQTPKHLITATGQRVTLRCSPRSGDLSVYWYQQSLDQGLQFLIQYYNGEERAKGNILERFSAQQFPDLHSELNLSSLELGDSALYFCASSVDQGAFTGELFFGEGSRLTVL.

The gene calls are TRBV18 and TRBJ1-3; possible D gene TRBD1, 6 bases. V lost 7 bases and J lost 2, with 12 bases in between. The CDR3 is made up of 14 amino acids. From germline, CDR1 is KGHSH and CDR2 LQKENI. The chain's CDR3 is CASLQGFPGNTIYF. The CDR3 coding sequence is TGTGCCAGCTTACAGGGCTTTCCTGGAAACACCATATATTTT.

This clone was counted a single time. The chain links TRBV5-1 to TRBJ1-1, with a tentative D call TRBD1 (6 bases). This CDR3 has 13 residues. V lost 4 bases, J lost 3 bases, and 10 bases lay in between. Germline lookup yields CDR1 SGHRS and CDR2 YFSETQ. The CDR3 DNA reads TGCGCCAGCAGCCCGACAGGATACACTGAAGCTTTCTTT. Translating it yields CASSPTGYTEAFF.

V usage is TRBV7-2 and J usage is TRBJ1-5; D possibly corresponds to TRBD1 (5 bases). V was clipped by 6 bases and J by 2 bases, with 14 bases between them. The length of the CDR3 is 15 residues. Germline V gives CDR1 SGHTA, CDR2 FQGNSA. CDR3 sequence: CASSPTAGGNQPQHF. DNA for the CDR3: TGTGCCAGCAGTCCAACGGCGGGGGGCAATCAGCCCCAGCATTTT.

This chain uses TRBV27 with TRBJ1-1; a weak D match, TRBD1 (5 bases). The V and J ends lost 0 bases and 4 bases respectively, with 9 bases between them. This CDR3 region has 14 residues. CDR1 and CDR2 from the germline V gene are MNHEY and SMNVEV (reference sequence). CDR3 loop: CASSLSFGATEAFF. CDR3 sequence (DNA): TGTGCCAGCAGTTTATCGTTTGGGGCCACTGAAGCTTTCTTT.

In its sample, this clone was seen once. This sequence joins TRBV6-5 and TRBJ1-1; D is possibly TRBD1 (6 bases). V lost 7 bases, J lost 4 bases, and 19 bases lay in between. CDR3 length: 15 amino acids. Germline values: CDR1 MNHEY, CDR2 SVGAGI. The CDR3 bases are TGTGCCAGCACCGCCGGGGACATTGCGGGCACTGAAGCTTTCTTT. It is translated as CASTAGDIAGTEAFF.

This rearrangement joins TRBV30 to TRBJ2-3, with 7 bases fitting TRBD1. Per the germline V gene, CDR1 is GTSNPN and CDR2 is SVGIG (reference sequence). The ends lost 4 bases at V and 0 bases at J; junction bases unmatched: 7. The CDR3 length is 15 residues. The CDR3 here is CAWNTGDRSTDTQYF. DNA of the CDR3: TGTGCCTGGAATACAGGGGACCGGAGCACAGATACGCAGTATTTT.

The V and J genes are TRBV27 and TRBJ2-3; 7 bases are a match to TRBD2. Looked up from germline, CDR1 is MNHEY and CDR2 is SMNVEV (reference sequence). The CDR3 runs to 17 residues. V was pared by 7 bases and J by 6 bases, with 19 bases of the junction left unmatched. The CDR3 sequence: CASTLISGERLFDTQYF. DNA for the CDR3: TGTGCCAGCACCTTAATAAGCGGGGAAAGGTTATTTGATACGCAGTATTTT.

V gene TRBV7-2 combines with J gene TRBJ1-3; no clear D. Trimming left V 1 base short and J 4 bases short, with 5 bases between. From germline, CDR1 is SGHTA and CDR2 FQGNSA. The length of the CDR3 is 13 residues. Here the CDR3 reads CASSLGGGNTIYF. The CDR3 coding sequence is TGTGCCAGCAGCTTAGGTGGCGGAAACACCATATATTTT.

The chain joins TRBV7-2 to TRBJ2-2, with 7 bases matching TRBD1. The ends lost 3 bases at V and 4 bases at J; junction bases unmatched: 8. This CDR3 is built from 16 residues. Germline V gives CDR1 SGHTA, CDR2 FQGNSA. CDR3 region: CASSFLRGTATGELFF. CDR3 DNA: TGTGCCAGCAGCTTCCTGCGAGGGACAGCCACCGGGGAGCTGTTTTTT. Filled out from reference TRBV7-2 and TRBJ2-2, the complete variable domain reads GAGVSQSPSNKVTEKGKDVELRCDPISGHTALYWYRQSLGQGLEFLIYFQGNSAPDKSGLPSDRFSAERTGGSVSTLTIQRTQQEDSAVYLCASSFLRGTATGELFFGEGSRLTVL.

The V call is TRBV11-2, the J call TRBJ2-1; 12 bases agree with TRBD2. The CDR3 consists of 16 residues. Germline CDR1 SGHAT, CDR2 FQNNGV. V lost 5 bases and J lost 4; bases outside the gene matches: 6. Here the CDR3 reads CASSTLAGGVYNEQFF. As DNA, the CDR3 is TGTGCCAGCAGCACACTAGCGGGGGGTGTTTACAATGAGCAGTTCTTC. The variable domain in full, with the rest retrieved from reference TRBV11-2 and TRBJ2-1, is EAGVAQSPRYKIIEKRQSVAFWCNPISGHATLYWYQQILGQGPKLLIQFQNNGVVDDSQLPKDRFSAERLKGVDSTLKIQPAKLEDSAVYLCASSTLAGGVYNEQFFGPGTRLTVL.

In regard to this clone: This specimen includes other DNA sequences encoding the same CDR3. The rearrangement joins TRBV6-5 to TRBJ1-1; D unclear. The germline CDR1 and CDR2 sequences are MNHEY and SVGAGI. The germline V and J ends were trimmed by 2 bases and 0 bases, with 4 bases remaining between them. This CDR3 contains 13 residues. In DNA, the CDR3 is TGTGCCAGCAGTTACCGAGTGAACACTGAAGCTTTCTTT. This encodes CASSYRVNTEAFF.

The chain links TRBV4-3 to TRBJ2-5, with D unresolved. V lost 3 bases and J 2 bases, leaving 13 bases between the germline ends. Germline V CDR1 and CDR2: LGHNA, YSLEER. The CDR3 runs 15 residues. In DNA, the CDR3 is TGCGCCAGCAGCCAGTCAGGCAGGCCTCAAGAGACCCAGTACTTC. Its translation is CASSQSGRPQETQYF.

V gene TRBV28 combines with J gene TRBJ2-1; 10 bases match TRBD2. V shed 6 bases and J 8 bases; nucleotides not matched to a gene: 10. CDR1 MDHEN and CDR2 SYDVKM come from the germline V gene. CDR3 length equals 15 residues. As DNA, the CDR3 is TGTGCCAGCAGGCCGTCTAGCGGGAGTATTGATGAGCAGTTCTTC. Translated: CASRPSSGSIDEQFF.

The V and J genes are TRBV5-1 and TRBJ2-1; TRBD2 matches 11 bases. Trimming at V came to 1 base and at J to 3 bases, leaving 12 bases not matched to a gene. The CDR3 contains 19 residues. Germline V gene data show CDR1 as SGHRS and CDR2 as YFSETQ. The CDR3 DNA reads as TGCGCCAGCAGCTTGTTAGCTAGCGGGAGGTCACTTATCTACAATGAGCAGTTCTTC. Residues: CASSLLASGRSLIYNEQFF.

The rearrangement links TRBV30 to TRBJ2-1; the match to TRBD2 covers 11 bases. Germline CDR1 is GTSNPN and CDR2 is SVGIG (reference sequence). The CDR3 is made up of 18 amino acids. After removal of 5 bases from V and 4 bases from J, the junction contained 16 bases not matched to a gene. CDR3 nucleotides: TGTGCCTGGGAGGGGGTACGGGCTAGCGGGAGGTTATACAATGAGCAGTTCTTC. This gives the protein CAWEGVRASGRLYNEQFF.

The chain has TRBV3-1 (or the pseudogene TRBV3-2) and TRBJ2-7, with D uncertain. CDR1 and CDR2 from the germline V gene are LGHDT and YNNKEL (reference sequence). Trimming took 1 base from V and 4 from J, leaving 5 bases between them. The length of the CDR3 is 12 residues. The CDR3 coding sequence is TGTGCCAGCAGCCAAGGGCATTACGAGCAGTACTTC. As protein: CASSQGHYEQYF.

This chain connects TRBV28 to TRBJ2-1; D is perhaps TRBD2 (5 bases). CDR1 and CDR2 from the germline V gene are MDHEN and SYDVKM. The CDR3 runs to 10 residues. Trimming cost V 7 bases and J 7 bases, with 5 bases left between them. The CDR3: CASTGNEQFF. As DNA, the CDR3 is TGTGCCAGCACGGGGAATGAGCAGTTCTTC. Based on the CDR3 plus reference TRBV28 and TRBJ2-1, the full variable domain is DVKVTQSSRYLVKRTGEKVFLECVQDMDHENMFWYRQDPGLGLRLIYFSYDVKMKEKGDIPEGYSVSREKKERFSLILESASTNQTSMYLCASTGNEQFFGPGTRLTVL.

Note on this clone: The germline gene is not matched at one end of the junction; a read error may be the cause. This chain connects TRBV2 to TRBJ1-4; no clear D. There are 14 residues in the CDR3. Germline V gene data show CDR1 as SNHLY and CDR2 as FYNNEI. CDR3 loop: CASKERATNEKLFF. DNA for the CDR3: TGTGCCAGCAAGGAGAGGGCAACAAATGAAAAACTGTTTTTT.

The V and J genes are TRBV27 and TRBJ2-5; TRBD1 is a possible D gene (6 bases). CDR3 size: 14 residues. V was cut by 3 bases and J by 1 base, with 9 bases left in between. CDR1 is MNHEY and CDR2 is SMNVEV in the germline V gene (reference sequence). The CDR3 protein is CASSFLDSQETQYF. The CDR3 DNA reads TGTGCCAGCAGTTTCTTGGACAGCCAAGAGACCCAGTACTTC.

V usage is TRBV7-3 and J usage is TRBJ1-4, with 8 bases matching TRBD1. Looked up from germline, CDR1 is SGHTA and CDR2 is FQGTGA. After removal of 4 bases from V and 7 bases from J, the junction contained 8 bases not matched to a gene. The CDR3 runs 15 residues. CDR3 in DNA: TGTGCCAGCAGCTCTTACAGGGGGGCCTCTGAAAAACTGTTTTTT. Protein product: CASSSYRGASEKLFF.

V is TRBV7-2 and J is TRBJ1-3, with D uncertain. The germline gives CDR1 SGHTA, CDR2 FQGNSA. This CDR3 has 15 residues. Trimming took 1 base from V and 0 from J, leaving 7 bases between them. In DNA form, the CDR3 reads TGTGCCAGCAGCTTAGGTGAGAGCTCTGGAAACACCATATATTTT. This codes for CASSLGESSGNTIYF.

This chain connects TRBV6-5 to TRBJ1-2; a weak D match, TRBD1 (5 bases). The CDR3 contains 14 residues. With 0 bases removed from V and 1 base from J, the gap between germline ends came to 6 bases. Germline V gene sequence: CDR1 MNHEY, CDR2 SVGAGI. DNA of the CDR3: TGTGCCAGCAGTTACTCAGACAGTAACTATGGCTACACCTTC. Its translation: CASSYSDSNYGYTF.

In this sample, this clone turned up a few times. This chain links TRBV3-1 (or the pseudogene TRBV3-2) with TRBJ2-7; the D is unclear. V lost 4 bases to trimming and J lost 2 bases, with 12 bases between them. The CDR3 sequence is 14 residues long. Germline CDR1 reads LGHDT; CDR2 reads YNNKEL (reference sequence). As DNA, the CDR3 is TGTGCCAGCAGCCCCCTCGCCTCTACCTACGAGCAGTACTTC. It encodes CASSPLASTYEQYF.

This rearrangement joins TRBV7-3 to TRBJ2-5; 7 bases are a match to TRBD1. The CDR3 extends over 15 amino acids. V lost 2 bases and J lost 2; bases outside the gene matches: 5. Germline loops: CDR1 SGHTA, CDR2 FQGTGA. This CDR3 reads CASSLLGQVQETQYF. CDR3 nucleotide sequence: TGTGCCAGCAGCTTACTAGGACAGGTACAAGAGACCCAGTACTTC.